This T cell receptor (beta chain) was observed in a study of T-cell reconstitution after alpha-beta-depleted transplantation in children. Study-wide points: At the one-year point after transplant, T-cell counts and TCRbeta diversity were found to come mostly from T cells that had been newly produced. Recipient T cells and thymic progenitors that survived were the source of the high TCRbeta diversity seen at day 60 in some patients. By about two months after transplant, alpha-beta T cells reportedly arose from several hundred graft clones that had expanded.

Using unique molecular identifiers, the investigators prepared the TCRbeta library. TCRdb itself ran the PCR reads through MiXCR, one entry per CDR3 protein. The sample records tens of thousands of distinct CDR3 sequences, 40% to 55% being singletons. This CDR3 is 13 amino acids long. V gave up 7 bases and J gave up 5 bases, with 14 bases separating them. Germline CDR1 is LNHDA and CDR2 is SQIVND (reference sequence). A word on this clonotype: The antigen remains undetermined.

This sequence joins TRBV19 and TRBJ2-5; a weak D match, TRBD1 (5 bases). The specimen was PBMCs, mostly from graft donor cells, collected 360 days after TCRalphabeta/CD19-depleted stem cell transplant. The receptor comes from a male patient younger than 18 who had a stem cell transplant for acute lymphoblastic leukemia, so the T cells may come from the graft donor. The CDR3 region is CASTSQGGETQYF. The CDR3 DNA reads TGTGCCAGTACCAGCCAGGGTGGGGAGACCCAGTACTTC.